The next 10 T cell receptor beta chains were all read from a single sample in a study of OX40 agonist ivuxolimab in advanced cancers. The data were produced by immunoSEQ multiplex PCR, yet TCRdb's version contains in-frame clones alone and is incomplete. The repertoire holds approximately 50,000 clones, with 65% to 85% as singletons. The material was CD4+ or CD8+ T cells sorted from blood, obtained in a trial of the OX40 agonist ivuxolimab. The origin of the receptors is an adult with an advanced solid tumor such as melanoma, head and neck, liver or kidney cancer.

The gene calls are TRBV7-2 and TRBJ1-1, with a weak D call TRBD1 (5 bases). The CDR3 covers 14 residues. Germline V gene data show CDR1 as SGHTA and CDR2 as FQGNSA. Trimming removed 4 bases at V and 5 bases at J, with 14 bases between. This chain's CDR3 is CASSSGRPGTEAFF. Here the CDR3 DNA reads TGTGCCAGCAGCTCGGGACGGCCGGGTACTGAAGCTTTCTTT.

The V gene is TRBV5-1, the J gene TRBJ1-1; no firm D call. CDR1 SGHRS and CDR2 YFSETQ come from the germline V gene. This CDR3 has 14 amino acids. V was cut by 2 bases and J by 1 base, with 9 bases left in between. The CDR3 DNA reads as TGCGCCAGCAGCTTCCTGGATGGGAACACTGAAGCTTTCTTT. Translated, it gives CASSFLDGNTEAFF.

Concerning this clone itself: A junction end diverges from the germline sequence, so it may reflect a read error. J is TRBJ2-1 and V is TRBV7-7; 12 nucleotides align to TRBD2. The CDR3 runs 17 residues. Germline assignment: CDR1 SSHAT and CDR2 FNYEAQ (reference sequence). The CDR3 DNA is TGTGCTAGCAGCCCGTCTCCTAGCGGGAGGGGATCCAGTGAGCAGTTCTTC. It translates to CASSPSPSGRGSSEQFF.

The V gene is TRBV29-1, the J gene TRBJ2-7; D is unclear. CDR3 length: 11 residues. CDR1 and CDR2 from the germline V gene are SQVTM and ANQGSEA. V dropped 4 bases and J dropped 3 bases, with 7 bases sitting between them. As DNA, the CDR3 is TGCAGCGTTGTCGGGTTCTACGAGCAGTACTTC. It specifies CSVVGFYEQYF.

The gene calls are TRBV28 and TRBJ2-1; the match to TRBD1 covers 7 bases. The CDR3 extends over 14 amino acids. V lost 4 bases, J lost 4 bases, and 4 bases stayed unmatched. Per germline, CDR1 MDHEN and CDR2 SYDVKM. CDR3 amino acids: CASSSGQIYNEQFF. The DNA for the CDR3 is TGTGCCAGCAGTTCGGGACAGATATACAATGAGCAGTTCTTC.

This chain connects TRBV11-3 to TRBJ1-1; no firm D call. The CDR3 runs 15 residues. The germline V and J ends were trimmed by 2 bases and 8 bases, with 18 bases remaining between them. The germline V gene has CDR1 SGHNT and CDR2 YENEEA. The CDR3 nucleotides read TGTGCCAGCAGCTTACCGTGGAGAGGACGGCCAGAAGCTTTCTTT. Amino acids: CASSLPWRGRPEAFF.

The chain has TRBV28 and TRBJ1-2; D may be TRBD1 (5 bases). The V and J ends lost 4 bases and 5 bases respectively, with 11 bases between them. Germline V gene data show CDR1 as MDHEN and CDR2 as SYDVKM. The CDR3 has 13 residues. CDR3 residues: CASSSWTTYGYTF. DNA for the CDR3: TGTGCCAGCAGTTCCTGGACAACTTATGGCTACACCTTC.

V gene TRBV7-2 combines with J gene TRBJ2-5; weak D call: TRBD1 (6 bases). This CDR3 has 14 residues. V lost 3 bases and J lost 5, with 13 bases in between. CDR1 and CDR2 (germline): SGHTA, FQGNSA. The CDR3 sequence: CASSFVGAGETQYF. The CDR3 bases are TGTGCCAGCAGCTTCGTGGGGGCCGGGGAGACCCAGTACTTC.

To note about this clone: At one boundary the junction diverges from the germline segment, which might be a read error. This chain connects TRBV6-7 to TRBJ1-5, with D unresolved. TRBV6-7 is flagged as an ORF with uncertain function. This CDR3 contains 13 residues. As DNA, the CDR3 is TGTGCCGGCAGTTACTCGCCTAATCAGCCCCAGCATTTT. Its protein is CAGSYSPNQPQHF.

The rearrangement links TRBV15 to TRBJ1-1; the match to TRBD1 covers 9 bases. The CDR3 loop spans 15 amino acids. With 4 bases clipped from V and 7 bases from J, the junction kept 10 bases outside the gene matches. Germline assignment: CDR1 LNHNV and CDR2 YYDKDF (reference sequence). The CDR3 spells CATSKGQGILGEAFF. DNA of the CDR3: TGTGCCACCAGCAAAGGACAGGGGATTTTGGGTGAAGCTTTCTTT.